Below, one T cell receptor (beta chain) is given with its context. The target of this receptor is not known. No base quality information exists; no much larger clone differs at one position. The sample belongs to a study of shared clonotypes between healthy human individuals (dated by TCRdb to about 2020). For the study in its entirety: Two women and a few men aged 18 to 49 years were included in the cohort. For each donor, CD4 naive and CD4 memory were each run on three plates, CD8 naive on two plates, and CD8 memory on one plate. Between about 0.85 and 9.5 billion PBMCs per donor were obtained by leukapheresis. To estimate repertoire size and how much clonotype sharing occurs between individuals, the study deeply sequenced the blood TCR repertoires of roughly 5 healthy adults. To increase sequencing depth and limit assay-specific biases, TCR repertoire library preparation and sequencing were carried out by different laboratories using diverse techniques. General conclusions and limits of the study: Incomplete sequencing was indicated by rarefaction of sorted-subset datasets, despite the large sequencing depth. Across a handful of donors, 5% to 6% of naive CD4, more than 3% of naive CD8, 2.3% of memory CD4, and 0.4% of memory CD8 clonotypes were shared. Estimated clonotype richness was generally larger for naive than for memory subsets. Based on pairwise subsampling, the degree of clonotype sharing among donors was expected to be affected by sequencing depth. The genetic and exposure-history diversity represented was limited by the small number of donors. Compared with non-shared clonotypes, the clonotypes found in all four sorted-subset donors had higher generation probabilities. Sampling was restricted to blood, and TCR repertoires in tissues likely differ from the TCR repertoires found in blood.

The donors were healthy, HIV-negative adults who had no recently reported acute infections or vaccinations. Every donor was a Caucasian adult residing in Nashville, Tennessee, USA. Magnetic negative selection was used to enrich CD4+ T cells, after which naive cells were positively selected on CD45RA and the negative fraction became the memory subset. Blood was obtained by leukapheresis, after which PBMCs were separated by Ficoll-Histopaque density gradient centrifugation and cryopreserved in liquid nitrogen vapor phase. Analytical flow cytometry was used to check the purity and quantity of each magnetically sorted T cell population. Genomic DNA was isolated from every sorted fraction and measured by UV absorbance on a Nanodrop 2000c. The CDR3, from cysteine to phenylalanine, totals 14 residues. The CDR3 DNA has 42 bases and is translated from base 1. CDR1 and CDR2, looked up from the germline V gene, are SGHRS and YFSETQ. V loses 7 bases, J loses 4 bases, and the germline ends lie 15 bases apart.

Using the deep immunoSEQ assay, TCR CDR3 regions were amplified from genomic DNA by multiplex PCR. For each cell subset, the extracted genomic DNA was distributed evenly across all wells of several immunoSEQ 96-well plates, and each plate served as one replicate. For sorted subsets, about 200 ng genomic DNA, equal to approximately 30,000 T cell genomes, was loaded into each replicate PCR. Purified libraries were measured with a Qubit 3.0 fluorometer, size-checked on a Bioanalyzer 2100, and measured again with the KAPA Library Quantification kit. Every immunoSEQ 96-well plate was sequenced on a separate single-read 150-cycle Illumina NextSeq 550 flow cell. On the authors' methods: Because the immunoSEQ output held only junctional sequences and lacked quality scores, the filtering could not match the filtering applied to full-length reads. To assign V/J genes and CDR3, sequences were annotated against IMGT germline references using PyIR, a Python wrapper for IgBLAST v1.9. Reads with weak V/J assignments (E-value above 1e-6), missing CDR3, stop codons, out-of-frame junctions, or ambiguous translated residues were removed. V3J clonotypes were defined by identical inferred V gene, J gene, and CDR3 amino acid sequence. To compute the percentage overlap between repertoires, the number of shared unique clonotypes was divided by the size of the smaller repertoire. Repertoire richness was assessed with RTK rarefaction, the Chao1 estimator, and Recon v2.1 estimates of unobserved clonotypes. OLGA was used to compute generation probabilities for all TCRbeta clonotypes that the gDNA method yielded from a few donors. TCRdb retrieved this table from immuneACCESS and kept in-frame rearrangements only. Not all clones are present; in checked studies, unresolved V genes account for under half, and no reason is known for the remainder. Clone size and V and J calls were adopted from that table, with D and trimming inferred from the DNA. The sample table shows approximately 980,000 clones, and over 75% are seen once. The top ten constitute around 1.4% of the sample.

The rearranged segments are TRBV5-1 and TRBJ1-3, with the identity of the D gene unclear. The TCR was taken from a man younger than 30 in good health. Input material: memory CD4+ T cells sorted from blood. Sample cell subset or site, as interpreted from the label and publication: CD45RA-negative fraction. CDR3 protein: CASSSDPTGNTIYF. The DNA sequence is given as TGCGCCAGCTCCTCGGACCCGACAGGAAACACCATATATTTT.